The sequence of this T cell receptor beta chain was determined in a study of shared clonotypes between healthy human individuals (TCRdb year 2020). About the full investigation: The cohort included a few men and two women between 18 and 49 years of age. For each donor, CD4 naive and CD4 memory were each given three plates, CD8 naive was given two plates, and CD8 memory was given one plate. Blood TCR repertoires of roughly five healthy adults were deeply sequenced to estimate repertoire size and the extent of clonotype sharing between individuals. To increase sequencing depth and limit assay-specific biases, TCR repertoire library preparation and sequencing were carried out by different laboratories using diverse techniques. Per donor, leukapheresis produced somewhere between about 0.94 and 9.5 billion PBMCs.

Compared with germline, V lacks 4 bases and J lacks 6 bases; bases without a gene match: 8. The CDR1 and CDR2 encoded by the germline V gene (reference sequence) are MNHEY and SMNVEV. Including the terminal cysteine and phenylalanine, the CDR3 comprises 15 residues. Only the CDR3 DNA stays, 45 bases, in frame from base 1. Overall study results and their limits: Naive subsets generally had larger estimated clonotype richness than memory subsets did. The small number of donors limited the genetic and exposure-history diversity represented. Based on pairwise subsampling, the degree of clonotype sharing among donors was expected to be affected by sequencing depth. Sharing across a few donors was observed for around 5% of naive CD4, less than 4% of naive CD8, over 2% of memory CD4, and about 0.4% of memory CD8 clonotypes. Higher generation probabilities were observed for clonotypes shared by all four sorted-subset donors than for non-shared clonotypes. Sampling was restricted to blood, and TCR repertoires in tissue are likely to differ from TCR repertoires in blood. Even with the large sequencing depth, rarefaction of the sorted-subset datasets indicated that sequencing was incomplete.

Using the deep immunoSEQ assay, TCR CDR3 regions were amplified from genomic DNA by multiplex PCR. For each cell subset, the extracted genomic DNA was distributed evenly across all wells of several immunoSEQ 96-well plates, and each plate served as one replicate. Each replicate PCR for sorted subsets received about 220 ng genomic DNA, equal to around 32,000 T cell genomes. Purified libraries were quantified with a Qubit 3.0 fluorometer, sized on a Bioanalyzer 2100, and re-quantified with the KAPA Library Quantification kit. Every immunoSEQ 96-well plate was sequenced on a separate single-read 150-cycle Illumina NextSeq 550 flow cell. The authors' analysis ran thus. Because the immunoSEQ output included only junctional sequences and no quality scores, the filtering could not be the same as the filtering used for full-length reads. To assign V/J genes and CDR3, sequences were annotated against IMGT germline references using PyIR, a Python wrapper for IgBLAST v1.9. Reads were removed for weak V/J assignments (E-value above 1e-6), missing CDR3, stop codons, out-of-frame junctions, or ambiguous translated residues. V3J clonotypes were defined as sequences sharing an identical inferred V gene, J gene, and CDR3 amino acid sequence. To compute the percentage overlap between repertoires, the number of shared unique clonotypes was divided by the size of the smaller repertoire. Three approaches were used to assess repertoire richness: RTK rarefaction, the Chao1 estimator, and Recon v2.1 estimates of unobserved clonotypes. Generation probabilities were computed with OLGA for all TCRbeta clonotypes obtained by the gDNA method from several donors. TCRdb carries this immuneACCESS record with in-frame sequences only. Its versions omit some clonotypes, under half of them owing to an unresolved V gene in the studies checked, with the rest unexplained. V and J calls and clone size are as listed in that table; D and trimming were resolved from the DNA. Present in this sample are 950,000 to 1,300,000 clones, about 75% of which were seen just once. Less than 1.5% of the sample rests with the top ten.

Healthy HIV-negative adults with no recently reported acute infections or vaccinations were included as donors. Only Caucasian adults living in Nashville, Tennessee, USA were represented among the donors. CD4+ T cells were enriched by magnetic negative selection; naive cells were then positively selected on CD45RA, and the negative fraction formed the memory subset. Blood was obtained by leukapheresis, after which PBMCs were separated by Ficoll-Histopaque density gradient centrifugation and cryopreserved in liquid nitrogen vapor phase. Purity and quantity of every magnetically sorted T cell population were checked by analytical flow cytometry. From each sorted fraction, genomic DNA was isolated and quantified by UV absorbance on a Nanodrop 2000c. This clone was seen a few times. Its antigen remains undetermined. Per-base quality was not reported, and no clone a single base away is much larger than it.

Recombination joined TRBV27 with TRBJ2-3; TRBD2 aligns with 9 central bases. The sequenced sample consisted of memory CD4+ T cells sorted from blood. The cell subset or site label, read with the paper, signifies: CD45RA-negative fraction. The sequence was collected from a man aged 18-30 years in good health. The CDR3 amino acid sequence is: CASSSNSGSWDTQYF. DNA sequence: TGTGCCAGCAGTTCTAATAGCGGGAGTTGGGATACGCAGTATTTT.